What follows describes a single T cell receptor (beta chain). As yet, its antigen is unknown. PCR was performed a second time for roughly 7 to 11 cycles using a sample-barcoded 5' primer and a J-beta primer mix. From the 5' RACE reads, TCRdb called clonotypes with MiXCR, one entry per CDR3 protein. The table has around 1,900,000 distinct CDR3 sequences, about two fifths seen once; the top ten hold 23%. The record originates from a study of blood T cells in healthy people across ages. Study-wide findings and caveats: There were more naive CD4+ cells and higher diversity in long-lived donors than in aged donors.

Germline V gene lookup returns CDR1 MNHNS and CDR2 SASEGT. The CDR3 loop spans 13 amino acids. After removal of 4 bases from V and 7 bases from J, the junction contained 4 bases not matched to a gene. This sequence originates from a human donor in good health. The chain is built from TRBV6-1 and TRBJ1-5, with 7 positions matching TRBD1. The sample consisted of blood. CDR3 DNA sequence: TGTGCCAGCAGTGTCAGGGGGGAACAGCCCCAGCATTTT. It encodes CASSVRGEQPQHF.